Listed here is a single TCR beta chain. Antigen unknown. V was shortened by 7 bases and J by 4 bases, with 14 bases between the two germline ends. The CDR3 totals 14 residues. Germline V gene lookup returns CDR1 SNHLY and CDR2 FYNNEI. TCR beta CDR3 region amplification was performed from RNA transcripts. First-round RT-PCR with HTBI primers amplified the TCR CDR3 region. Each CDR3 protein gets one entry after TCRdb re-called the multiplex PCR reads with MiXCR. The repertoire consists of approximately 600,000 distinct CDR3 sequences, with roughly 15% occurring once and the leading ten covering about 4.5%. This record comes from a study of T cells in Graves' hyperthyroidism and ophthalmopathy. Study-wide findings and caveats: Ophthalmopathy stood apart from stable hyperthyroidism in a 13 V-J model.

For the diagnoses, clinical symptoms, serum thyroxine and TRAb, thyroid ultrasound and orbital computed tomography were used. The TCR comes from a middle-aged woman with Graves' ophthalmopathy. Sequenced material: blood. V is TRBV2 and J is TRBJ2-1, with D possibly matching TRBD2 (5 bases). The CDR3 region has the DNA TGTGCCAGCAAGCCAGCGGACCCTTACAATGAGCAGTTCTTC. It is translated as CASKPADPYNEQFF.